This TCR beta chain was identified in a study of blood T cells in healthy people across ages (dated by TCRdb to 2013 to 2016). General notes on the study: In model experiments, template switching captured roughly one uniquely barcoded TCR beta cDNA molecule for every two T cells. To track age-related changes in TCR beta repertoire diversity, the study relied on deep sequencing normalized with unique cDNA molecular identifiers. Donors of different ages were randomly distributed across sequencing lanes to avoid experimental bias. The donors were divided into four age groups: young (average around 17 years), middle-aged (about 39), aged (approximately 59) and long-lived (about 90). Using the same blood draw, the study looked at two additional independent replicas of 1 million unique cDNA reads for two donors, one aged 18 to 30 and the other aged 80 or older. Broader findings and caveats from the paper: Donor CMV infection status was unknown, potentially confounding age-related changes in expanded clonotypes. Observed TCR beta diversity per million T cells fell roughly linearly with age, and a significant reduction was already apparent by age about 38. Total diversity estimates from one million sequenced T cells were considered lower bounds and underestimates. There was a strong correlation between observed TCR beta diversity and the percentage of naive T cells measured by flow cytometry. Compared with the aged group, the long-lived group had more naive CD4+ T cells, fewer expanded clones and increased TCR diversity, suggesting age selection. Conclusive comparison of naive and antigen-experienced compartments was prevented by the profiling of bulk unsorted PBMCs.

Systemically healthy Caucasian individuals from Russia, 39 in total and aged about 6 to 95 years, were included as donors. Approximately 9.7 milliliters of peripheral blood were drawn from each donor into EDTA-treated Vacutainer tubes. Ficoll-Paque density-gradient centrifugation was used to isolate PBMCs, with at least 7 million per sample. Total RNA was extracted from PBMCs with Trizol reagent, with at least 5 micrograms obtained per sample. The percentages of naive CD45RAhigh/CD27high T cells were determined by flow cytometry on a PBMC aliquot from every donor. The junction carries 15 bases between V and J, which are trimmed by 7 bases and 2 bases respectively. The CDR3 goes from the cysteine to the phenylalanine over 15 residues. Just the 45-base CDR3 DNA is kept, in frame starting at base 1. CDR1 and CDR2, looked up from the germline V gene (reference sequence), are MNHEY and SMNVEV. The library was built by means of 5' RACE. These reads were obtained on an Illumina HiSeq 2500. A second PCR of roughly 7 to 12 cycles was performed with a sample-barcoded 5' primer and a J-beta primer mix. A unique molecular identifier was introduced onto each TCR beta cDNA molecule by a template-switch 5' adaptor carrying 12 random nucleotides. Each sample yielded at least 3 million CDR3-containing paired-end reads. First-strand cDNA was synthesized from all RNA with the Mint cDNA synthesis kit, primed by a TRBC-specific oligonucleotide. Following uracil-DNA glycosylase treatment, all cDNA underwent a first 18-cycle PCR with the universal primers M1SS and BC2_uni_R. From the authors' description of their analysis: For normalization, 1 million high-quality reads were randomly selected from each sample, with every read carrying a distinct molecular identifier. Reads sharing molecular identifiers were discarded rather than binned into consensus sequences. MiTCR, run with a Q25 quality threshold and the strictest error-elimination algorithm, handled CDR3 identification, clonotype clustering and error correction. Lower-bound total TCR beta diversity was estimated with a nonparametric unseen species model using Euler transformation. The raw public reads went through TCRdb reprocessing: fastp at Q25, MiXCR clone calling, in-frame beta chains kept. Every CDR3 protein is listed once, alongside the most common genes and DNA of its rows. Clone size and V and J calls follow TCRdb, not the original study. The sample contains over 950,000 distinct CDR3 sequences, about two fifths of them found a single time. Together, the top ten hold about an eighth of the sample.

With regard to this clonotype: This clone's antigen is unknown. Base qualities are missing; no much larger clone stands one base away.

This receptor chain uses TRBV27 and TRBJ2-1; perhaps TRBD2 is the D gene, with 6 bases matching. The sequencing input was blood. The TCR was taken from a man aged 18 to 30 in good health. The DNA sequence is TGTGCCAGCATGGGGGGATTAAAGCCCTACAATGAGCAGTTCTTC. The translation is CASMGGLKPYNEQFF.